This TCR beta chain derives from a study (dated by TCRdb to between 2014 and 2017). Turning to the overall study: The study examined whether tumor-infiltrating Tregs in breast cancer are drawn from blood Tregs or arise in situ by conversion from other CD4+ T cell subsets.

Study-wide findings and limitations: Tumor memory CD4+ T cell TCR gene usage was found to cluster with blood and lymph node memory CD4+ cells and with lymph node naive CD4+ cells. The larger-cohort validation was restricted to a single TCR beta V-J rearrangement rather than whole repertoires. The TCR alpha and beta sequences of tumor-infiltrating Tregs showed the greatest overlap with tumor naive CD4+ T cells, followed by blood naive CD4+ T cells.

Full-length TCR variable regions were amplified by 5' RACE PCR with constant-region reverse primers, followed by semi-nested PCR with Nested Universal Primer A. The ReliaPrep RNA Cell Miniprep System was used to extract total RNA, which was then reverse transcribed into 5'RACE-ready cDNA with the SMARTer RACE 5'/3' Kit. Multiplex adaptors were used to barcode full-length TCR alpha and beta libraries, and the barcoded libraries were sequenced on an Illumina MiSeq. The study's own analysis went as follows. For each of nine subset-tissue groups, sequencing data from the five patients were combined, and the groups were compared by unsupervised clustering of TCR gene usage. Repertoire similarity was calculated with the Morisita-Horn index, weighting shared sequences by their contribution to each repertoire. The public sequencing data were trimmed at Q25 with fastp and processed into clonotypes with MiXCR by TCRdb, which kept only in-frame beta chains. When rows share a CDR3 protein, they turn into one entry using the most common DNA and genes. The V and J calls shown here were made by TCRdb, not taken from the authors' results. The sample table shows about 55,000 distinct CDR3 sequences, and approximately 17% are seen once. The ten largest clones capture approximately 2.1% of the sample.

The CDR3, cysteine through phenylalanine, is 13 amino acids long. Just the 39-base CDR3 DNA is kept, in frame starting at base 1. Trimming removed 4 bases from V and 13 bases from J, leaving 18 bases between the germline ends. Taken from the germline V gene, the CDR1 and CDR2 loops are SGHRS and YFSETQ. Many counts were recorded for this clonotype. Its antigen is unknown. Base qualities are not recorded, but no much larger clone differs from it by a single base. Naive CD4+ T cells were purified with the Miltenyi Naive CD4+ T Cell Isolation kit, with Tregs depleted using CD25 microbeads. Tregs, naive and memory CD4+ T cells from tumor, blood and ipsilateral draining lymph nodes of 4 or 5 breast cancer patients underwent full-length TCR alpha and beta sequencing. Mononuclear cells from lymph nodes or around 50 ml of peripheral blood were isolated by Ficoll density gradient centrifugation. FACS confirmed that the sorted cell populations were more than 90% pure.

Sequencing was carried out using naive CD4+ T cells sorted from blood. The sample's cell subset or site, from its label and the paper: naive CD4+ T cells, CD4+CD45RA+CD25-. The TCR originated in a female donor with breast cancer. The sequence is built from TRBV5-1 and TRBJ2-1; the D gene is not confidently resolved. CDR3 region: CASSPQDQTFQFF. The sequenced DNA is TGCGCCAGCAGCCCTCAAGACCAAACCTTTCAGTTCTTC.